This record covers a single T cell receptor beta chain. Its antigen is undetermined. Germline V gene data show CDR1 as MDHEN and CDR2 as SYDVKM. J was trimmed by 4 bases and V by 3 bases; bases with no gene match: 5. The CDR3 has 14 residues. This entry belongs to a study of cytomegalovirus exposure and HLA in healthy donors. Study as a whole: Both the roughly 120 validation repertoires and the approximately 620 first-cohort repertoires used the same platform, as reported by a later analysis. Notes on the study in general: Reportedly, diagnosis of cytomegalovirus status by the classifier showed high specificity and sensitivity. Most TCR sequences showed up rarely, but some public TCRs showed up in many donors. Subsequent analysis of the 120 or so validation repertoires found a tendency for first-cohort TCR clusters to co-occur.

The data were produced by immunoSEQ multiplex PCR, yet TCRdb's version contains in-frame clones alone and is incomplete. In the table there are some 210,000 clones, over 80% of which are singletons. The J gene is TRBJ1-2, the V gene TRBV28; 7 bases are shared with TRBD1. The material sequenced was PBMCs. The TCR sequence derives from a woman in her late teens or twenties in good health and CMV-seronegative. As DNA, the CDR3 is TGTGCCAGCAGTTTTCTCCAGGGGGGCTATGGCTACACCTTC. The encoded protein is CASSFLQGGYGYTF.